This TCR beta chain was obtained from a study of blood T cell repertoires in COVID-19. Recovery among Cohort 3 donors was established by two negative PCRs, clearance, or symptom resolution. Sequencing used immunoSEQ multiplex PCR; TCRdb keeps in-frame clones, though not all of them. This sample yields 300,000 to 400,000 clones, of which about 90% are seen a single time; approximately 1% belongs to the top ten. This clone was detected only a few times. The specimen was PBMCs or T cells enriched from blood (not recorded which). The source is a woman aged 30 to 39 who had recovered from COVID-19.

The CDR3 DNA follows: TGTGCCAGCAGCCTGACAGGGAAGGACACCGGGGAGCTGTTTTTT. Translated: CASSLTGKDTGELFF. The chain couples TRBV9 to TRBJ2-2, with 7 positions matching TRBD1. The V segment lost 4 bases and the J segment 3 bases; nucleotides outside the gene matches: 6. Germline V gene lookup returns CDR1 SGDLS and CDR2 YYNGEE. This CDR3 spans 15 amino acids.